Sequencing of this TCR beta chain was carried out in a study of blood T cell repertoires in COVID-19. Study in general: Whether acute or convalescent, the COVID-19 samples came from the United States, Italy and Spain. Nucleic acid was either cDNA or gDNA, and it came from T cells, B-cell-depleted T cells, or PBMCs.

Authors' processing steps: How many nucleated cells were present was estimated from reference gene primer amplification. The repertoire was sequenced with immunoSEQ multiplex PCR; TCRdb's copy has only in-frame clones and lacks some. V and J calls and clone size are copied from that table; D and trimming were computed from the DNA. The data contain 100,000 to 150,000 clones, around 80% of them singletons. Germline-derived CDR1 and CDR2 are SGDLS and YYNGEE. V lost 7 bases to trimming and J lost 2 bases; unmatched junction nucleotides: 9. This CDR3 region has 15 residues. The specimen was peripheral blood. V usage is TRBV9 and J usage is TRBJ2-7, with 10 bases that match TRBD2. The source of this sequence is a man aged 60 to 69 with active or convalescent COVID-19. CDR3 in DNA: TGTGCCAGCGGACCCTCTAGCGGGAGCCCCTACGAGCAGTACTTC. This sequence encodes CASGPSSGSPYEQYF. Full variable domain (outside the CDR3, taken from reference TRBV9 and TRBJ2-7): DSGVTQTPKHLITATGQRVTLRCSPRSGDLSVYWYQQSLDQGLQFLIQYYNGEERAKGNILERFSAQQFPDLHSELNLSSLELGDSALYFCASGPSSGSPYEQYFGPGTRLTVT.